The next 5 T cell receptor beta chains were all read from a single sample in a study of CD8 T cell repertoires and HIV-1 epitope variants. Data came from immunoSEQ multiplex PCR; TCRdb stores just in-frame clones and leaves some out. The sample lists some 5,000 clones, about two thirds occurring once. No antigen has been identified for these receptors. Specimen: cultured CD8+ T cells derived from PBMCs. These receptors all stem from a male donor with HIV.

The rearrangement uses TRBV10-1 and TRBJ2-7; tentative D call: TRBD2 (6 bases). CDR1 is WNHNN, CDR2 SYGVQD, per germline (reference sequence). The CDR3 runs 15 residues. Trimming pared 5 bases from V and 0 bases from J, leaving 14 bases between. The CDR3 bases are TGCGCCAGCAGTCCGTCCAGACTAGGCTCCTACGAGCAGTACTTC. The encoded protein is CASSPSRLGSYEQYF.

The sample holds one count of this clone. The rearrangement joins TRBV6-5 to TRBJ2-1; 9 bases match TRBD1. With V trimmed by 8 bases and J by 7 bases, 6 bases remained unmatched. Germline CDR1 MNHEY, CDR2 SVGAGI. The CDR3 runs 13 residues. CDR3 protein: CASQDRGLNEQFF. DNA of the CDR3: TGTGCCAGCCAGGACAGGGGCCTAAATGAGCAGTTCTTC.

The rearrangement uses TRBV27 and TRBJ2-7; 7 bases line up with TRBD2. The V segment lost 0 bases and the J segment 5 bases; nucleotides outside the gene matches: 10. This CDR3 spans 16 amino acids. Germline-derived CDR1 and CDR2 are MNHEY and SMNVEV (reference sequence). The CDR3 here is CASSLSMGTIVHEQYF. For the CDR3, the DNA is TGTGCCAGCAGTTTATCGATGGGGACTATAGTCCACGAGCAGTACTTC.

This clone was found a few times. V is TRBV5-5 and J is TRBJ2-7; D is unclear. V dropped 2 bases and J dropped 6 bases, with 12 bases sitting between them. From germline, CDR1 is SGHKS and CDR2 YYEKEE (reference sequence). The CDR3 has 13 amino acids. The CDR3, as DNA: TGTGCCAGCAGCTTTGGGCTCACGGTCGAGCAGTACTTC. Its translation: CASSFGLTVEQYF.

This clone is a singleton in its sample. The V and J genes are TRBV2 and TRBJ1-1; no reliable D call. This CDR3 has 15 amino acids. Between the trimmed V and J ends, which lost 1 base and 6 bases, there was a span of 15 bases. The germline CDR1 and CDR2 sequences are SNHLY and FYNNEI. This chain's CDR3 is CASSEGAPGLAEAFF. In DNA, the CDR3 is TGTGCCAGCAGTGAAGGGGCCCCGGGGTTGGCTGAAGCTTTCTTT.